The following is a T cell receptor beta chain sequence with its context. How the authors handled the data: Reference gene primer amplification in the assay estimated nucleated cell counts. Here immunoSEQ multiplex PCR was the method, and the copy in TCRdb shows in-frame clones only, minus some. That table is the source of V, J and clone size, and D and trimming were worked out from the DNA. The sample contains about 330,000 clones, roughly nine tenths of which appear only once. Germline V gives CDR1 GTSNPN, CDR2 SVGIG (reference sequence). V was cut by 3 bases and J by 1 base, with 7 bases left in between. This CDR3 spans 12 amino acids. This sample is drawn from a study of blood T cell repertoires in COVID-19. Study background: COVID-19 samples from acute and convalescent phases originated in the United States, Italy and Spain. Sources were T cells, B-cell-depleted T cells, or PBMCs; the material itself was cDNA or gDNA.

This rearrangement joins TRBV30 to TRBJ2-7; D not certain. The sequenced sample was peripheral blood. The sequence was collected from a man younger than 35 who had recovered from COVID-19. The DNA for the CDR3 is TGTGCCTGGAGCACCCGGTCCTACGAGCAGTACTTC. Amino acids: CAWSTRSYEQYF.